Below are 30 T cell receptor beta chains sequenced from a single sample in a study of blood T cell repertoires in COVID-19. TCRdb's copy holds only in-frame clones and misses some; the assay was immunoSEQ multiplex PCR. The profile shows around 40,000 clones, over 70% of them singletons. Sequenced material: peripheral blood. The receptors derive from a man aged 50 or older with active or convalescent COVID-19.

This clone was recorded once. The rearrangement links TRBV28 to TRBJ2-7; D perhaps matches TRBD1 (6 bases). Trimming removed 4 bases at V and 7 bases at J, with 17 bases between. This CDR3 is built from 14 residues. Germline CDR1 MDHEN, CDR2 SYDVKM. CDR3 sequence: CASSSGQSNKEQYV. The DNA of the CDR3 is TGTGCCAGCAGTTCAGGACAGTCGAATAAAGAGCAGTACGTC.

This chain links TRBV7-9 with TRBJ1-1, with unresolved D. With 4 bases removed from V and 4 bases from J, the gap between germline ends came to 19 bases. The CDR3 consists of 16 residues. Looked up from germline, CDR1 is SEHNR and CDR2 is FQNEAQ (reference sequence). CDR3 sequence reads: CASSYYNSDWATEAFF. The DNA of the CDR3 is TGTGCCAGCAGCTACTATAACTCGGACTGGGCCACTGAAGCTTTCTTT.

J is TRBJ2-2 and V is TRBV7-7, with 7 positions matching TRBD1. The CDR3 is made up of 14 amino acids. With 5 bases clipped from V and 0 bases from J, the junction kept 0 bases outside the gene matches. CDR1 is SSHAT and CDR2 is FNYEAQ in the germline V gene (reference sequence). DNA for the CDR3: TGTGCCAGCAGCGGACAGGCGAACACCGGGGAGCTGTTTTTT. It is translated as CASSGQANTGELFF.

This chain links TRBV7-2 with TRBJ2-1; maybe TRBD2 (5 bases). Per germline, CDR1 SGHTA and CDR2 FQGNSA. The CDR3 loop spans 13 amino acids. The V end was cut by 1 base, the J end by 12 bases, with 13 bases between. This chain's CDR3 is CASSLVKEVGQFF. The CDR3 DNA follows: TGTGCCAGCAGCTTAGTCAAGGAGGTCGGGCAGTTCTTC.

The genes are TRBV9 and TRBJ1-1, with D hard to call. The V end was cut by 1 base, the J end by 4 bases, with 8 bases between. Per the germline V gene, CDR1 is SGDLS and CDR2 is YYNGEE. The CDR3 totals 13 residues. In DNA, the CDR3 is TGTGCCAGCAGCGTACAGTTTGGCACTGAAGCTTTCTTT. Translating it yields CASSVQFGTEAFF.

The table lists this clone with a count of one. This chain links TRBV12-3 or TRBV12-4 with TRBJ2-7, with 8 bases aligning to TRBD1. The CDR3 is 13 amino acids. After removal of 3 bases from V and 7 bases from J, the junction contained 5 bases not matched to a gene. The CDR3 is CASSLDRVGEQYF. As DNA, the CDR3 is TGTGCCAGCAGTTTGGACAGGGTTGGAGAGCAGTACTTC.

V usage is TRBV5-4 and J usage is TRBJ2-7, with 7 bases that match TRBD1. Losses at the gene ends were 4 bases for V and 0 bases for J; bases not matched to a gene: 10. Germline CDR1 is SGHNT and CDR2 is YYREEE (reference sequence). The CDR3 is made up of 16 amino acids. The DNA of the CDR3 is TGTGCCAGCAGCCAGGGAACGGGACAGTACTCCTACGAGCAGTACTTC. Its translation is CASSQGTGQYSYEQYF. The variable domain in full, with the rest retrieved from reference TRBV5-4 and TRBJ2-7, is ETGVTQSPTHLIKTRGQQVTLRCSSQSGHNTVSWYQQALGQGPQFIFQYYREEENGRGNFPPRFSGLQFPNYSSELNVNALELDDSALYLCASSQGTGQYSYEQYFGPGTRLTVT.

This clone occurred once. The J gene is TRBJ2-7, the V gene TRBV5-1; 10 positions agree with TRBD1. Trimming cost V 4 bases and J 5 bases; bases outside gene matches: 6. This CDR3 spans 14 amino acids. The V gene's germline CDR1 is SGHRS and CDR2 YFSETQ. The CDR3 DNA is TGCGCCAGCAGCCTACGGGACAGGGGCCACGAGCAGTACTTC. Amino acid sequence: CASSLRDRGHEQYF.

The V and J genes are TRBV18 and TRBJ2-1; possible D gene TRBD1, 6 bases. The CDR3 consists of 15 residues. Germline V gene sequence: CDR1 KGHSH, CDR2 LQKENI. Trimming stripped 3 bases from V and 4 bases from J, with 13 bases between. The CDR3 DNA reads TGTGCCAGCTCACCTGACAGGCGACTGTACAATGAGCAGTTCTTC. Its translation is CASSPDRRLYNEQFF.

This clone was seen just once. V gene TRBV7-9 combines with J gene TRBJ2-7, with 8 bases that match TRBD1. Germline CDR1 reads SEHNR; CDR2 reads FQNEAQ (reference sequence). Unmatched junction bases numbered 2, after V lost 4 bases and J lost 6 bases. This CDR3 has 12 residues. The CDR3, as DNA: TGTGCCAGCAGCTCTACAGGGGGCGAGCAGTACTTC. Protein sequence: CASSSTGGEQYF. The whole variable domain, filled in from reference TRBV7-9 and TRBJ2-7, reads DTGVSQNPRHKITKRGQNVTFRCDPISEHNRLYWYRQTLGQGPEFLTYFQNEAQLEKSRLLSDRFSAERPKGSFSTLEIQRTEQGDSAMYLCASSSTGGEQYFGPGTRLTVT.

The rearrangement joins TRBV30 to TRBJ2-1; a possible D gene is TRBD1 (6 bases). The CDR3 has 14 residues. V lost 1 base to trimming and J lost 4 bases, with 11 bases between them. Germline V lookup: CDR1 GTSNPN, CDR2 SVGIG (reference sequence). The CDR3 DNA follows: TGTGCCTGGAGTGGGCAGGGGTTTTACAATGAGCAGTTCTTC. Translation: CAWSGQGFYNEQFF.

Here the CDR3 DNA reads TGTGCCAGCAGCCAGGGGACCCGCTTCAAGCAGTTCTTC. Its translation: CASSQGTRFKQFF. The gene calls are TRBV7-3 and TRBJ2-1; possible D gene TRBD1, 6 bases. The length of the CDR3 is 13 residues. The V gene's germline CDR1 is SGHTA and CDR2 FQGTGA. The V gene lost 5 bases and the J gene lost 11 bases, with 16 bases spanning the gap.

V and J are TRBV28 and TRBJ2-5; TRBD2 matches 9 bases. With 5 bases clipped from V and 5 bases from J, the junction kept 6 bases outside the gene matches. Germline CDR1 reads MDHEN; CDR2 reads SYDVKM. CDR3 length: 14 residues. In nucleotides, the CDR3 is TGTGCCAGCAGTCTTAGCGGGGGTTGGGAGACCCAGTACTTC. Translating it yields CASSLSGGWETQYF. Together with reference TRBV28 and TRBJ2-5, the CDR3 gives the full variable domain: DVKVTQSSRYLVKRTGEKVFLECVQDMDHENMFWYRQDPGLGLRLIYFSYDVKMKEKGDIPEGYSVSREKKERFSLILESASTNQTSMYLCASSLSGGWETQYFGPGTRLLVL.

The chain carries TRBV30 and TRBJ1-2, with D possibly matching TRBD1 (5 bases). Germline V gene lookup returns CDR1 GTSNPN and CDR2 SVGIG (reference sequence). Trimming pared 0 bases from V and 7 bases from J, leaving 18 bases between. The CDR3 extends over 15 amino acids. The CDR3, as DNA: TGTGCCTGGAGTGTACAAGGCCTTGGCGGGGGTGGCTACACCTTC. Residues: CAWSVQGLGGGGYTF.

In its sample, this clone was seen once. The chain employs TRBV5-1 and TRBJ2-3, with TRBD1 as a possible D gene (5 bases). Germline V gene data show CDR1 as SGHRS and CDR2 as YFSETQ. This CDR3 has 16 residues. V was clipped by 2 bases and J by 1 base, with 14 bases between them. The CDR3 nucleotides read TGCGCCAGCAGCTTCCTATCCCTACAGGGCACAGATACGCAGTATTTT. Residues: CASSFLSLQGTDTQYF.

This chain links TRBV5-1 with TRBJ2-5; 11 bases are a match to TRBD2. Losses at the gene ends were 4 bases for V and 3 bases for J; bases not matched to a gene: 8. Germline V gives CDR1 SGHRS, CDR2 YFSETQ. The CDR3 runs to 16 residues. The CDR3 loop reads CASSASAGLAEETQYF. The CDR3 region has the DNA TGCGCCAGCAGCGCTTCCGCGGGACTAGCGGAAGAGACCCAGTACTTC.

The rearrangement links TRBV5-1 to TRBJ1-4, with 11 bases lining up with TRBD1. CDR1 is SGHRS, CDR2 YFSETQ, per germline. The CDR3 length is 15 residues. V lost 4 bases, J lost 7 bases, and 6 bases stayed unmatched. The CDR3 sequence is CASSRTGGASEKLFF. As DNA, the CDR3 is TGCGCCAGCAGCAGGACAGGGGGCGCGAGTGAAAAACTGTTTTTT.

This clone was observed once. The chain's CDR3 is CASGSRTNEKLFF. CDR3 DNA: TGTGCCAGCGGGAGTAGGACTAATGAAAAACTGTTTTTT. The chain has TRBV6-5 and TRBJ1-4; D gene ambiguous. Germline V gene lookup returns CDR1 MNHEY and CDR2 SVGAGI. Between the trimmed V and J ends, which lost 8 bases and 2 bases, there was a span of 9 bases. The length of the CDR3 is 13 residues.

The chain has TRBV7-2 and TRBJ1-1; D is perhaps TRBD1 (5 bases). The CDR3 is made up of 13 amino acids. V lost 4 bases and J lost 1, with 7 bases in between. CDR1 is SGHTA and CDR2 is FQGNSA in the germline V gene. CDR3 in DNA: TGTGCCAGCAGCTACACAGGGAACACTGAAGCTTTCTTT. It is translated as CASSYTGNTEAFF.

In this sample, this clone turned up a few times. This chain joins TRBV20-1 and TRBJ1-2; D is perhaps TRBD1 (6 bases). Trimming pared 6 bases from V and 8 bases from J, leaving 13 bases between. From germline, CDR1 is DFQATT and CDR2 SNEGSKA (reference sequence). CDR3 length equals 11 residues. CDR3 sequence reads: CSAKTGPGYTF. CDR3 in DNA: TGCAGTGCAAAGACAGGACCCGGCTACACCTTC.

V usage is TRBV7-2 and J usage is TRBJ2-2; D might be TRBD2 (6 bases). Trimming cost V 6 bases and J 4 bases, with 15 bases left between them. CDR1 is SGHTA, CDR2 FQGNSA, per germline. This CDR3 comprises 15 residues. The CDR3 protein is CASSNKGGGTGELFF. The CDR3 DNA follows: TGTGCCAGCAGTAATAAGGGAGGCGGCACCGGGGAGCTGTTTTTT.

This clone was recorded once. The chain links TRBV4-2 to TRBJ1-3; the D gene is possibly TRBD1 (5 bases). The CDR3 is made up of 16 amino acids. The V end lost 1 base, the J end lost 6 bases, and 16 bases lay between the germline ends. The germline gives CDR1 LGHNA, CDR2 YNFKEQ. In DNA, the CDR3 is TGTGCCAGCAGCCAAGCTTCGGGGGTACTGGAAAACACCATATATTTT. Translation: CASSQASGVLENTIYF.

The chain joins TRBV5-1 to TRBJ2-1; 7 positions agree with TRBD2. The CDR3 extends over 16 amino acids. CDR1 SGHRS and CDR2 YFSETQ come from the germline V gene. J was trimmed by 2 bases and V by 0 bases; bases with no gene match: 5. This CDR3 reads CASSLGLAVAYNEQFF. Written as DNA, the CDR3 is TGCGCCAGCAGCTTGGGACTAGCCGTGGCCTACAATGAGCAGTTCTTC. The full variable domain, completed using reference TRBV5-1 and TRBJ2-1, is KAGVTQTPRYLIKTRGQQVTLSCSPISGHRSVSWYQQTPGQGLQFLFEYFSETQRNKGNFPGRFSGRQFSNSRSEMNVSTLELGDSALYLCASSLGLAVAYNEQFFGPGTRLTVL.

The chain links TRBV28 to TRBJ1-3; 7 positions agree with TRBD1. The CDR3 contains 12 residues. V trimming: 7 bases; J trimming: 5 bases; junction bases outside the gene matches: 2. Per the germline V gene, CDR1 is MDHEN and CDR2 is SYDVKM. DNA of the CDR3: TGTGCCAGCACGGGACAGAGAAACACCATATATTTT. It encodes CASTGQRNTIYF.

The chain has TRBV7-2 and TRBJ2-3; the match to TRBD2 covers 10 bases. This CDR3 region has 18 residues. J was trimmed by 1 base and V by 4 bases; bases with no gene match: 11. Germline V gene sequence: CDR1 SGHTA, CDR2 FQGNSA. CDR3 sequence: CASSSRLAGAKGTDTQYF. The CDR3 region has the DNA TGTGCCAGCAGCTCGCGGCTAGCGGGGGCTAAAGGCACAGATACGCAGTATTTT.

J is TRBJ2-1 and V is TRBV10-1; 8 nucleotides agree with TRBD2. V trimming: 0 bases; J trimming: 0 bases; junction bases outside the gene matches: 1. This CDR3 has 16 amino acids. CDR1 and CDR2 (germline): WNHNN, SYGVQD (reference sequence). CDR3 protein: CASSESGTSSYNEQFF. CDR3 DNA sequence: TGCGCCAGCAGTGAGTCAGGGACTAGCTCCTACAATGAGCAGTTCTTC.

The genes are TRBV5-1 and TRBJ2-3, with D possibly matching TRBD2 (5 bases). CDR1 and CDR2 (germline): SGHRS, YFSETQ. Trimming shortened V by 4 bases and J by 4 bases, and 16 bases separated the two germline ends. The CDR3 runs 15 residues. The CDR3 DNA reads TGCGCCAGCAGCGAGGGTCCCACCGTCGCAGATACGCAGTATTTT. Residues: CASSEGPTVADTQYF.

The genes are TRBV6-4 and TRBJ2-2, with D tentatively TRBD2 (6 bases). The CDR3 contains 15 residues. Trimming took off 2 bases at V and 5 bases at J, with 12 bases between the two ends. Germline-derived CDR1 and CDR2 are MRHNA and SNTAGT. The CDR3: CASSDQGGITGELFF. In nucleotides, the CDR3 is TGTGCCAGCAGTGACCAGGGAGGAATAACCGGGGAGCTGTTTTTT.

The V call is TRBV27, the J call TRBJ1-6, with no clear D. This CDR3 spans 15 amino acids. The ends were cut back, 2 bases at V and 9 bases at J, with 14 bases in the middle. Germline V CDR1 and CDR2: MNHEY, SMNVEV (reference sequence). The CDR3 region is CASSLREGGSSPLHF. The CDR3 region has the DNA TGTGCCAGCAGTTTACGGGAGGGTGGGAGTTCACCCCTCCACTTT.

The CDR3 region is CASSALTSGDHNEQFF. For the CDR3, the DNA is TGTGCCAGCAGTGCACTAACTAGCGGAGACCACAATGAGCAGTTCTTC. The V and J genes are TRBV28 and TRBJ2-1, with 8 bases identical to TRBD2. CDR1 and CDR2 from the germline V gene are MDHEN and SYDVKM. The trim removed 5 bases at V and 5 bases at J, leaving 11 bases unmatched. The CDR3 spans 16 residues.